Listed below are T cell receptor beta chains from one sample, sequenced in a study of T cell changes during pregnancy in multiple sclerosis. Profiling relied on immunoSEQ multiplex PCR, and the TCRdb table lists in-frame clones only, not all of them. The table has tens of thousands of clones, 75% to 95% seen once; the top ten hold roughly 1.8%. Sequenced material: CD4+ T cells from peripheral blood mononuclear cells, taken after pregnancy. The receptors were sampled from a female donor in good health, enrolled as a control in a pregnancy study. CDR3s include the opening cysteine and the closing phenylalanine or tryptophan. A D gene is named only where the DNA matches it firmly. Expanded clones are given a class, and other clones once, few, many or no size at all.

J: TRBJ1-2
size: -
D: -
length: 14
V: TRBV7-2
DNA: TGTGCCAGCAGCTTACACAGACAAAACTATGGCTACACCTTC
CDR3: CASSLHRQNYGYTF

J: TRBJ2-5
size: -
D: -
length: 11
V: TRBV29-1
DNA: TGCAGCGTATCAGGGGAAGAGACCCAGTACTTC
CDR3: CSVSGEETQYF

J: TRBJ2-7
size: -
D: TRBD1
length: 13
V: TRBV18
DNA: TGTGCCAGCTCGGGGACAGGGGGCTACGAGCAGTACTTC
CDR3: CASSGTGGYEQYF

J: TRBJ1-5
size: -
D: -
length: 14
V: TRBV18
DNA: TGTGCCAGCTCACCTAGAGCTACCAATCAGCCCCAGCATTTT
CDR3: CASSPRATNQPQHF

J: TRBJ2-5
size: -
D: TRBD2
length: 14
V: TRBV7-7
DNA: TGTGCTAGCAGCTTAGGGGAGCGGGATGGGACCCAGTACTTC
CDR3: CASSLGERDGTQYF

J: TRBJ2-7
size: few
D: TRBD1
length: 16
V: TRBV4-1
DNA: TGCGCCAGCAGCCACCCCGGGACAGGGAAATACTACGAGCAGTACTTC
CDR3: CASSHPGTGKYYEQYF

J: TRBJ1-2
size: -
D: -
length: 13
V: TRBV19
DNA: TGTGCCAGTAGTATGGACAGAATCGTCGGCTACACCTTC
CDR3: CASSMDRIVGYTF

J: TRBJ2-7
size: -
D: -
length: 14
V: TRBV28
DNA: TGTGCCAGCAGTTTATTACCCATCAGCTACGAGCAGTACTTC
CDR3: CASSLLPISYEQYF

J: TRBJ2-2
size: -
D: -
length: 14
V: TRBV6-4
DNA: TGTGCCAGCAGTGACACGCTTGAGGCCGGGGAGCTGTTTTTT
CDR3: CASSDTLEAGELFF

J: TRBJ1-2
size: -
D: -
length: 16
V: TRBV5-6
DNA: TGTGCCAGCAGCTTGGATTGGCAGGGAAGGTCGTATGGCTACACCTTC
CDR3: CASSLDWQGRSYGYTF

J: TRBJ2-7
size: once
D: -
length: 13
V: TRBV2
DNA: TGTGCCAGCAGGGCCGGGACATTCTACGAGCAGTACTTC
CDR3: CASRAGTFYEQYF

J: TRBJ2-1
size: once
D: -
length: 13
V: TRBV7-9
DNA: TGTGCCAGCAGCTTACTACAGGGCGATGAGCAGTTCTTC
CDR3: CASSLLQGDEQFF

J: TRBJ2-5
size: -
D: -
length: 14
V: TRBV7-9
DNA: TGTGCCAGCAGCTCCGACAGGATCCAAGAGACCCAGTACTTC
CDR3: CASSSDRIQETQYF

J: TRBJ2-1
size: -
D: TRBD2
length: 15
V: TRBV11-2
DNA: TGTGCCAGCAGCTTATCGGGACTAGCGGGATATGAGCAGTTCTTC
CDR3: CASSLSGLAGYEQFF

J: TRBJ2-1
size: -
D: -
length: 13
V: TRBV5-5
DNA: TGTGCCAGCGAGAGACAGCTGGGAAATGAGCAGTTCTTC
CDR3: CASERQLGNEQFF

J: TRBJ1-5
size: -
D: -
length: 15
V: TRBV2
DNA: TGTGCCAGCAGGGGGGAGGGGATTAACAATCAGCCCCAGCATTTT
CDR3: CASRGEGINNQPQHF

J: TRBJ2-1
size: -
D: -
length: 15
V: TRBV6-6
DNA: TGTGCCAGCAGTAATACGGACAGAAACTACAATGAGCAGTTCTTC
CDR3: CASSNTDRNYNEQFF

J: TRBJ2-7
size: -
D: -
length: 15
V: TRBV7-2
DNA: TGTGCCAGCAGCTCACAAACTAGAAAGGTCCACGAGCAGTACTTC
CDR3: CASSSQTRKVHEQYF

J: TRBJ1-6
size: -
D: TRBD1
length: 13
V: TRBV6-6
DNA: TGTGCCAGCAGCCGACAGGGGAATTCACCCCTCCACTTT
CDR3: CASSRQGNSPLHF

J: TRBJ2-1
size: -
D: TRBD2
length: 16
V: TRBV9
DNA: TGTGCCAGCAGCGTAGAAACTAGCGGGGGGTACAATGAGCAGTTCTTC
CDR3: CASSVETSGGYNEQFF

J: TRBJ2-1
size: -
D: TRBD1
length: 17
V: TRBV25-1
DNA: TGTGCCAGCAGTGCACCGACAGGGACCCGATCCTACAATGAGCAGTTCTTC
CDR3: CASSAPTGTRSYNEQFF

J: TRBJ2-7
size: -
D: -
length: 14
V: TRBV15
DNA: TGTGCCACCAGCAGAGAGGTGTTAGACTACGAGCAGTACTTC
CDR3: CATSREVLDYEQYF

J: TRBJ1-5
size: -
D: TRBD1
length: 18
V: TRBV27
DNA: TGTGCCAGCAGTTTATCCTCATCGGGACAGGGCTGGGATCAGCCCCAGCATTTT
CDR3: CASSLSSSGQGWDQPQHF

J: TRBJ1-5
size: -
D: -
length: 14
V: TRBV5-1
DNA: TGCGCCAGCAGCTTGGGACAGGACAATCAGCCCCAGCATTTT
CDR3: CASSLGQDNQPQHF

J: TRBJ2-5
size: -
D: TRBD1
length: 14
V: TRBV6-6
DNA: TGTGCCAGCAGTTACGAGGGACAGCAAGAGACCCAGTACTTC
CDR3: CASSYEGQQETQYF

J: TRBJ2-7
size: -
D: TRBD2
length: 16
V: TRBV4-1
DNA: TGCGCCAGCAGCCAAGCCCTGCCTAGCGGCCCCTACGAGCAGTACTTC
CDR3: CASSQALPSGPYEQYF

J: TRBJ2-7
size: -
D: TRBD1
length: 14
V: TRBV4-2
DNA: TGTGCCAGCAGCCCCGACGGACAGGGCTACGAGCAGTACTTC
CDR3: CASSPDGQGYEQYF

J: TRBJ1-1
size: -
D: -
length: 13
V: TRBV5-6
DNA: TGTGCCAGCAGCTTGACAGGAAACACTGAAGCTTTCTTT
CDR3: CASSLTGNTEAFF